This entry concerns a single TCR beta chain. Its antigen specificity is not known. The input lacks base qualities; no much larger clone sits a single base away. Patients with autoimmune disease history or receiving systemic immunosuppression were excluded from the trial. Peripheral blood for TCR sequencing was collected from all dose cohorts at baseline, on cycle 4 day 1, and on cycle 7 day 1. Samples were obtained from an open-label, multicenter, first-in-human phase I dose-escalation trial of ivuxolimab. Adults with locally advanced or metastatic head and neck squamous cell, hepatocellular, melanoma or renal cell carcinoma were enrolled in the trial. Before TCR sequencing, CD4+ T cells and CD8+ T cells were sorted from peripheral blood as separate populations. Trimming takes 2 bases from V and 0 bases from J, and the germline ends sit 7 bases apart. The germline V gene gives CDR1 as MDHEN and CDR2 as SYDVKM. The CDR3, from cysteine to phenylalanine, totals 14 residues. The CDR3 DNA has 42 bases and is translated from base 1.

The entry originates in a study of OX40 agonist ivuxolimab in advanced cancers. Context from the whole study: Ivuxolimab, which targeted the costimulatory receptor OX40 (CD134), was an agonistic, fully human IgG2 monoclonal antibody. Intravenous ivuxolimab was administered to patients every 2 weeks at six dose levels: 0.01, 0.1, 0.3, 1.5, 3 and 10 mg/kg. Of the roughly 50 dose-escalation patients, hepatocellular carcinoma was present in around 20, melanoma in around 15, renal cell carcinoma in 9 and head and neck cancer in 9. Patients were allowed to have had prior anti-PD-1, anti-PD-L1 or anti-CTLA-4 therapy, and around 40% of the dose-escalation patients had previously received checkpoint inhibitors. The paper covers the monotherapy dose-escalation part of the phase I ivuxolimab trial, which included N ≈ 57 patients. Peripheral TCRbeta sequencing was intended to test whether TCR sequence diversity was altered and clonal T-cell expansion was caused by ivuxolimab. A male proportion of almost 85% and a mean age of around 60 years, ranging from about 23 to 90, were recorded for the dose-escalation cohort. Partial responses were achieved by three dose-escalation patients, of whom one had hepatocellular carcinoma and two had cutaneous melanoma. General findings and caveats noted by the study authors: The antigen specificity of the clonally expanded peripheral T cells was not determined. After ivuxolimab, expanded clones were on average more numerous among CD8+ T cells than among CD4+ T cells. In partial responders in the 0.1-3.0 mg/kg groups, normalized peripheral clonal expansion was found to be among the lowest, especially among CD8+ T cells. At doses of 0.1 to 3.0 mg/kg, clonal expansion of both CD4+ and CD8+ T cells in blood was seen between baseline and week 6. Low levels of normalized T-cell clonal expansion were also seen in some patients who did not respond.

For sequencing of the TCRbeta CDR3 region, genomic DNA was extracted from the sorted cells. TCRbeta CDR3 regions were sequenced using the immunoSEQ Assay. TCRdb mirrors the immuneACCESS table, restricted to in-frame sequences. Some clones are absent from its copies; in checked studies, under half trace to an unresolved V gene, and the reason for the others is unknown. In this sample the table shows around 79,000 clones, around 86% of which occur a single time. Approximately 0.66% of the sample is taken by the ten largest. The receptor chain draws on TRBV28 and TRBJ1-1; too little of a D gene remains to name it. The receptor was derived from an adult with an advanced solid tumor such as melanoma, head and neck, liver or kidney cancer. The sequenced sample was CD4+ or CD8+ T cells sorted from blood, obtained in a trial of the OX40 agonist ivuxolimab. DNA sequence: TGTGCCAGCAGTTTACTACAGTTGAACACTGAAGCTTTCTTT. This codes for CASSLLQLNTEAFF.